This T cell receptor (beta chain) was obtained from a study of molecular identifiers for immune sequencing clone quantification. Using its own MiXCR run on the PCR reads, TCRdb lists one record per CDR3 protein. Altogether some 650,000 distinct CDR3 sequences are present, just under 20% being singletons, with the ten largest covering roughly 0.9%. The CDR3 extends over 13 amino acids. CDR1 and CDR2 (germline): KGHDR, SFDVKD. Deletions cut 5 bases from V and 8 bases from J, with 12 bases between. This clonotype was counted only a few times. This chain connects TRBV24-1 to TRBJ2-1, with D perhaps matching TRBD1 (5 bases). Input material: naive CD8+ T cells from blood, with Jurkat cell RNA spiked in. Stated subset: FACS-sorted CD8+CD4-CCR7+CD45RA+ naive T cells. This clonotype was sampled from a human donor in good health. Some libraries in this study had Jurkat cell RNA spiked in. In DNA, the CDR3 is TGTGCCACCAGTGCCCCAGGGTGGCATGAGCAGTTCTTC. This translates into CATSAPGWHEQFF.